This record covers a single TCR beta chain. The sample is drawn from a study of T cells after somatic rescue of genetic block. Assay: immunoSEQ multiplex PCR; the TCRdb copy retains only in-frame clones and omits some. The sample yields 110,000 or so clones, under 95% seen once. Per the germline V gene, CDR1 is SGHNT and CDR2 is YENEEA. This CDR3 is built from 14 residues. The trim removed 1 base at V and 7 bases at J, leaving 5 bases unmatched. Sequenced material: peripheral blood mononuclear cells (PBMCs). The chain joins TRBV11-3 to TRBJ2-7; 9 nucleotides align to TRBD1. This clonotype originated in a young woman. The CDR3 DNA reads TGTGCCAGCAGCTTAGGGGACAGGGTGGAAGAGCAGTACTTC. This gives the protein CASSLGDRVEEQYF.